These 27 T cell receptor beta chains came from one sample sequenced in a study of T cells in Graves' hyperthyroidism and ophthalmopathy. TCR beta CDR3 region amplification was performed from RNA transcripts. Primed by the HTBI set, a first-round RT-PCR was run on the TCR CDR3. MiXCR, applied by TCRdb to the multiplex PCR reads, yields one record per CDR3 protein. This sample has under 450,000 distinct CDR3 sequences, with approximately 12% found just once. Sequencing was carried out using blood. The receptors were sampled from a man aged 25-45 years with Graves' hyperthyroidism that later progressed to Graves' ophthalmopathy.

This clonotype has just a few counts. The chain links TRBV29-1 to TRBJ2-1, with D uncertain. V shed 4 bases and J shed 6 bases, with 4 bases lying between them. CDR3 length: 10 residues. Germline lookup yields CDR1 SQVTM and CDR2 ANQGSEA. The CDR3 here is CSVAVNEQFF. For the CDR3, the DNA is TGCAGCGTTGCCGTCAATGAGCAGTTCTTC.

This clonotype was detected ten times or more. The chain couples TRBV11-2 to TRBJ1-6, with 12 bases that match TRBD1. This CDR3 contains 14 residues. Germline V gives CDR1 SGHAT, CDR2 FQNNGV. Trimming took 5 bases from V and 10 from J; bases not matched to a gene: 3. CDR3 region: CASSRDRGQSPLHF. The CDR3 DNA reads as TGTGCCAGCAGCCGGGACAGGGGGCAATCACCCCTCCACTTT. The whole variable domain, filled in from reference TRBV11-2 and TRBJ1-6, reads EAGVAQSPRYKIIEKRQSVAFWCNPISGHATLYWYQQILGQGPKLLIQFQNNGVVDDSQLPKDRFSAERLKGVDSTLKIQPAKLEDSAVYLCASSRDRGQSPLHFGNGTRLTVT.

The chain employs TRBV7-3 and TRBJ2-5, with D hard to call. The CDR3 is 13 residues long. V dropped 4 bases and J dropped 0 bases, with 6 bases sitting between them. The germline CDR1 and CDR2 sequences are SGHTA and FQGTGA. CDR3 coding DNA: TGTGCCAGCAGCTCGACTCACCAAGAGACCCAGTACTTC. Translation gives CASSSTHQETQYF.

This clonotype has ten or more counts. The CDR3 region has the DNA TGTGCCAGCTTGATACAGGGGTTCACTGAAGCTTTCTTT. Its translation: CASLIQGFTEAFF. The chain recombines TRBV3-1 with TRBJ1-1, with 7 bases matching TRBD1. The germline V gene has CDR1 LGHDT and CDR2 YNNKEL (reference sequence). V lost 8 bases, J lost 4 bases, and 7 bases stayed unmatched. This CDR3 has 13 amino acids.

This clonotype was detected only once. The chain employs TRBV19 and TRBJ1-5, with D possibly being TRBD1 (5 bases). This CDR3 is built from 16 residues. V dropped 4 bases and J dropped 0 bases, with 13 bases sitting between them. Looked up from germline, CDR1 is LNHDA and CDR2 is SQIVND (reference sequence). The CDR3 nucleotides read TGTGCCAGTAGTAGGACGGGGCAGGGTAGCAATCAGCCCCAGCATTTT. Amino acid sequence: CASSRTGQGSNQPQHF.

This sequence joins TRBV28 and TRBJ1-2; no reliable D call. In germline, CDR1 is MDHEN, CDR2 SYDVKM. V lost 8 bases to trimming and J lost 6 bases, with 10 bases between them. The CDR3 sequence is 11 residues long. CDR3 coding DNA: TGTGCCAGCGGACTTTTGAATGGCTACACCTTC. This codes for CASGLLNGYTF.

This clonotype came up many times. This chain joins TRBV5-1 and TRBJ2-7; D is undetermined. The CDR3 runs to 15 residues. CDR1 and CDR2 from the germline V gene are SGHRS and YFSETQ. Between the trimmed V and J ends, which lost 3 bases and 4 bases, there was a span of 17 bases. Here the CDR3 DNA reads TGCGCCAGCAGCTCCGGGCCCAGCGAGAAGTACGAGCAGTACTTC. Its protein product is CASSSGPSEKYEQYF. The full variable domain, in which reference TRBV5-1 and TRBJ2-7 provide the parts outside the CDR3, is KAGVTQTPRYLIKTRGQQVTLSCSPISGHRSVSWYQQTPGQGLQFLFEYFSETQRNKGNFPGRFSGRQFSNSRSEMNVSTLELGDSALYLCASSSGPSEKYEQYFGPGTRLTVT.

This clonotype was observed many times. The J gene is TRBJ2-7, the V gene TRBV9; D perhaps matches TRBD2 (5 bases). Germline V gene data show CDR1 as SGDLS and CDR2 as YYNGEE. The CDR3 has 15 amino acids. Between the trimmed V and J ends, which lost 0 bases and 5 bases, there was a span of 15 bases. The CDR3 nucleotides read TGTGCCAGCAGCGTAGCTCCATCCGGGATCCACGAGCAGTACTTC. Residues: CASSVAPSGIHEQYF.

There are many counts of this clonotype. This chain uses TRBV11-2 with TRBJ2-7, with D unresolved. The V end lost 1 base, the J end lost 3 bases, and 13 bases lay between the germline ends. The germline V gene encodes CDR1 SGHAT and CDR2 FQNNGV. This CDR3 comprises 15 residues. The CDR3 spells CASSLAFGRYYEQYF. The DNA for the CDR3 is TGTGCCAGCAGCTTAGCCTTCGGCAGGTACTACGAGCAGTACTTC.

This clonotype has a handful of counts. The chain uses TRBV5-4 and TRBJ1-3, with a possible D match to TRBD1 (5 bases). CDR1 and CDR2 (germline): SGHNT, YYREEE (reference sequence). The CDR3 sequence is 14 residues long. V gave up 4 bases and J gave up 4 bases, with 12 bases separating them. CDR3 residues: CASSRGAPGNTIYF. DNA of the CDR3: TGTGCCAGCAGCCGCGGGGCGCCAGGAAACACCATATATTTT.

This clonotype was found a few times. In DNA form, the CDR3 reads TGTGCCAGCAGCCAACGACAGGGACTGACAAAAGAGACCCAGTACTTC. It translates to CASSQRQGLTKETQYF. The V and J genes are TRBV3-1 and TRBJ2-5, with D perhaps matching TRBD1 (7 bases). Trimming pared 2 bases from V and 3 bases from J, leaving 16 bases between. CDR3 size: 16 residues. Germline V gene lookup returns CDR1 LGHDT and CDR2 YNNKEL (reference sequence).

The sample holds many counts of this clonotype. The V and J genes are TRBV7-2 and TRBJ1-6; D is perhaps TRBD1 (5 bases). V lost 5 bases, J lost 7 bases, and 15 bases lay in between. Germline V CDR1 and CDR2: SGHTA, FQGNSA. The CDR3 length is 15 residues. The CDR3: CASSGWGTGNSPLHF. The CDR3 DNA follows: TGTGCCAGCAGCGGTTGGGGGACGGGAAATTCACCCCTCCACTTT.

This clonotype was detected ten times or more. The chain links TRBV12-3 or TRBV12-4 to TRBJ2-5; D is uncertain. The V end was cut by 3 bases, the J end by 0 bases, with 11 bases between. CDR3 size: 15 residues. CDR3 in amino acids: CASSFSSDNQETQYF. Here the CDR3 DNA reads TGTGCCAGCAGTTTCTCCAGCGACAACCAAGAGACCCAGTACTTC.

This clonotype was seen many times. The rearrangement joins TRBV20-1 to TRBJ1-1; D is unresolved. V lost 7 bases and J lost 4, with 16 bases in between. The germline gives CDR1 DFQATT, CDR2 SNEGSKA (reference sequence). This CDR3 has 13 residues. Here the CDR3 reads CSVNKNRGTEAFF. The CDR3 DNA reads TGCAGTGTCAACAAGAATCGGGGCACTGAAGCTTTCTTT.

This clonotype was recorded at least ten times. The chain links TRBV28 to TRBJ2-7; tentatively, D is TRBD1 (5 bases). V was trimmed by 3 bases and J by 4 bases, leaving 10 bases between them. CDR1 MDHEN and CDR2 SYDVKM come from the germline V gene. This CDR3 region has 13 residues. The CDR3 here is CASSFPTVYEQYF. The CDR3, as DNA: TGTGCCAGCAGTTTTCCGACAGTTTACGAGCAGTACTTC.

This clonotype was picked up a small number of times. The chain is built from TRBV6-1 and TRBJ2-2, with TRBD2 matching 8 bases. This CDR3 has 14 residues. J lost 6 bases, V lost 5 bases, and 5 bases had no gene match. Per the germline V gene, CDR1 is MNHNS and CDR2 is SASEGT. The CDR3 reads CASSFGGDAGELFF. DNA for the CDR3: TGTGCCAGCAGTTTCGGGGGGGACGCCGGGGAGCTGTTTTTT.

This clonotype was detected only a few times. A junction end diverges from the germline sequence, so it may reflect a read error. The V and J genes are TRBV9 and TRBJ1-6; D is uncertain. The CDR3 runs to 15 residues. CDR1 is SGDLS and CDR2 is YYNGEE in the germline V gene. The CDR3 sequence: CASSPGPTHNSPLHF. CDR3 nucleotides: TGTGCCAGCAGCCCCGGACCCACCCATAATTCGCCCCTCCACTTT.

The gene calls are TRBV24-1 and TRBJ2-1, with a tentative D call TRBD2 (5 bases). This CDR3 contains 15 residues. Trimming took 5 bases from V and 7 from J, leaving 17 bases between them. Germline V gives CDR1 KGHDR, CDR2 SFDVKD. The CDR3 DNA follows: TGTGCCACCAGTGGCGAGGGATTAAACCAAAATGAGCAGTTCTTC. Its translation: CATSGEGLNQNEQFF.

The J gene is TRBJ1-5, the V gene TRBV30; 12 bases fit TRBD1. The CDR3 totals 15 residues. Germline V gene sequence: CDR1 GTSNPN, CDR2 SVGIG (reference sequence). V was clipped by 2 bases and J by 8 bases; unmatched bases: 7. The chain's CDR3 is CAWSRGQGAWEPQHF. As DNA, the CDR3 is TGTGCCTGGAGTAGGGGACAGGGGGCCTGGGAGCCCCAGCATTTT. The full variable domain, rest sourced from reference TRBV30 and TRBJ1-5, is SQTIHQWPATLVQPVGSPLSLECTVEGTSNPNLYWYRQAAGRGLQLLFYSVGIGQISSEVPQNLSASRPQDRQFILSSKKLLLSDSGFYLCAWSRGQGAWEPQHFGDGTRLSIL.

The chain employs TRBV19 and TRBJ2-1, with 10 bases fitting TRBD1. Per the germline V gene, CDR1 is LNHDA and CDR2 is SQIVND (reference sequence). V lost 8 bases to trimming and J lost 7 bases; unmatched junction nucleotides: 8. The CDR3 sequence is 14 residues long. CDR3 region: CASRRQGAVNEQFF. The CDR3 DNA follows: TGTGCCAGTCGGAGACAGGGGGCAGTGAATGAGCAGTTCTTC.

V usage is TRBV11-3 and J usage is TRBJ2-3; TRBD2 is a possible D gene (5 bases). Germline V gene lookup returns CDR1 SGHNT and CDR2 YENEEA. V was cut by 3 bases and J by 2 bases, with 21 bases left in between. CDR3 length: 18 residues. The CDR3 DNA sequence: TGTGCCAGCAGCTTTCGTGGGAGTAGAGCGGAGCTCACAGATACGCAGTATTTT. Translating it yields CASSFRGSRAELTDTQYF.

The V gene is TRBV20-1, the J gene TRBJ1-6, with a possible D match to TRBD1 (6 bases). The V end lost 0 bases, the J end lost 9 bases, and 12 bases lay between the germline ends. From germline, CDR1 is DFQATT and CDR2 SNEGSKA (reference sequence). CDR3 length: 14 residues. Written as DNA, the CDR3 is TGCAGTGCTAGAGACCCCGACAGGATTTCACCCCTCCACTTT. It codes for CSARDPDRISPLHF.

This clonotype was seen ten or more times. This chain joins TRBV27 and TRBJ1-1, with D perhaps TRBD1 (5 bases). V lost 1 base and J lost 4, with 10 bases in between. The germline CDR1 and CDR2 sequences are MNHEY and SMNVEV (reference sequence). The CDR3 sequence is 14 residues long. Here the CDR3 reads CASSLLGVRTEAFF. DNA of the CDR3: TGTGCCAGCAGTTTATTGGGGGTGCGCACTGAAGCTTTCTTT.

There are many counts of this clonotype. The gene calls are TRBV7-9 and TRBJ1-3; D is undetermined. This CDR3 contains 16 residues. Trimming took off 1 base at V and 4 bases at J, with 14 bases between the two ends. CDR1 is SEHNR, CDR2 FQNEAQ, per germline (reference sequence). This CDR3 is CASSLEASLGGNTIYF. In nucleotides, the CDR3 is TGTGCCAGCAGCTTAGAGGCCAGCTTGGGGGGAAACACCATATATTTT.

This clonotype has ten or more counts. The chain has TRBV29-1 and TRBJ1-5, with a tentative D call TRBD1 (5 bases). The V gene's germline CDR1 is SQVTM and CDR2 ANQGSEA. This CDR3 contains 12 residues. V shed 8 bases and J shed 5 bases, with 13 bases lying between them. CDR3 in amino acids: CSPRVDDQPQHF. The CDR3 nucleotides read TGCAGCCCCAGGGTAGATGATCAGCCCCAGCATTTT. Full variable domain (outside the CDR3, taken from reference TRBV29-1 and TRBJ1-5): SAVISQKPSRDICQRGTSLTIQCQVDSQVTMMFWYRQQPGQSLTLIATANQGSEATYESGFVIDKFPISRPNLTFSTLTVSNMSPEDSSIYLCSPRVDDQPQHFGDGTRLSIL.

This clonotype was seen repeatedly, ten times or more. J is TRBJ1-1 and V is TRBV12-3 or TRBV12-4; maybe TRBD1 (6 bases). Deletions cut 6 bases from V and 2 bases from J, with 10 bases between. The CDR3 runs 13 residues. The CDR3 loop is CASRVDSNTEAFF. The CDR3 DNA follows: TGTGCCAGCAGAGTGGACAGTAACACTGAAGCTTTCTTT.

V usage is TRBV30 and J usage is TRBJ2-5; TRBD2 aligns across 10 bases. The CDR3 covers 16 residues. The V gene's germline CDR1 is GTSNPN and CDR2 SVGIG (reference sequence). Trimming cost V 3 bases and J 2 bases; bases outside gene matches: 9. CDR3 bases: TGTGCCTGGAGCAAAGGGGGACTAGCGTCTCAAGAGACCCAGTACTTC. Its translation: CAWSKGGLASQETQYF.